What follows describes a single TCR beta chain. Lacking the conserved final phenylalanine or tryptophan, this CDR3 likely reflects a read error. This CDR3 spans 16 amino acids. Germline CDR1 reads MNHNS; CDR2 reads SASEGT. Germline trimming cut 2 bases from V and 4 bases from J; bases unmatched to any gene: 10. The data are from a study of cytomegalovirus exposure and HLA in healthy donors. PCR was performed using 60 Vbeta and 13 Jbeta primers. Clones were sequenced by immunoSEQ multiplex PCR, and TCRdb holds only the in-frame ones, with some missing. The repertoire holds some 150,000 clones, with around 79% as singletons.

J is TRBJ2-7 and V is TRBV6-1, with 8 bases identical to TRBD2. The TCR was taken from a young man in good health and CMV-seropositive. The sample comprised PBMCs. The CDR3 DNA is TGTGCCAGCAGTGAATCCCCGGCGAGCGGGAGATACGAGCAGTACTCC. Residues: CASSESPASGRYEQYS.